This T cell receptor beta chain was sequenced during a study of shared clonotypes between healthy human individuals. Data came from immunoSEQ multiplex PCR; TCRdb stores just in-frame clones and leaves some out. The sample has about 1 million clones, about 77% seen once. Losses at the gene ends were 6 bases for V and 4 bases for J; bases not matched to a gene: 6. Germline V gene sequence: CDR1 SQVTM, CDR2 ANQGSEA. The CDR3 is 13 amino acids. The chain combines TRBV29-1 with TRBJ2-5, with 9 bases fitting TRBD1. Sequencing was performed on memory CD4+ T cells sorted from blood. Subset specified: CD45RA-negative fraction. The receptor comes from a man younger than 30 in good health. CDR3 residues: CSVDRGMGETQYF. The CDR3 DNA is TGCAGCGTGGACAGGGGAATGGGAGAGACCCAGTACTTC.